Below, 2 T cell receptor beta chains from the same sample are listed, as sequenced in a study of cytomegalovirus exposure and HLA in healthy donors. Primers: 60 Vbeta forward and 13 Jbeta reverse. Clones were sequenced by immunoSEQ multiplex PCR, and TCRdb holds only the in-frame ones, with some missing. The sample records under 150,000 clones, around 84% being singletons. The sample taken for sequencing was PBMCs. The receptors were sampled from a man aged 35-49 years in good health and CMV-seropositive.

The chain has TRBV28 and TRBJ2-5, with TRBD1 matching 7 bases. The J call is uncertain, as TRBJ2-7 better fits the DNA end. Per germline, CDR1 MDHEN and CDR2 SYDVKM. This CDR3 region has 14 residues. The CDR3 spells CASSQTTGLYEQYF. CDR3 in DNA: TGTGCCAGCAGTCAAACGACAGGGTTATACGAGCAGTACTTC.

The rearrangement uses TRBV6-5 and TRBJ2-1, with TRBD2 identical over 11 bases. Germline assignment: CDR1 MNHEY and CDR2 SVGAGI. Germline trimming cut 0 bases from V and 7 bases from J; bases unmatched to any gene: 5. The CDR3 has 16 residues. The CDR3 sequence: CASSYSISGRGNEQFF. The CDR3 coding sequence is TGTGCCAGCAGTTACTCCATTAGCGGGAGGGGAAATGAGCAGTTCTTC.